These T cell receptor beta chains were read from a single sample in a study of T-cell memory formation after mild COVID-19. Via MiXCR, TCRdb re-called the 5' RACE reads, giving one row per CDR3 protein. This table holds 250,000 to 350,000 distinct CDR3 sequences, more than 15% found once. The specimen was PBMCs or a T cell subset sorted from them (not recorded which). Every receptor here comes from a man between 18 and 29 years old who had mild COVID-19 (a few samples of this study predate the infection). Cell type and time point are not known. Each CDR3 is given without its conserved first and last residue. The D gene is left open where the match is weak. Only some rows state a clone size, as once, few, many or a class for expanded clones.

TRBV5-1,few,TRBD1,ASSSGQGEETQY
TRBV3-1,.,.,ASSQDSGDSYEQY
TRBV9,.,.,ASSVRPTQETQY
TRBV5-1,few,.,ASSLDVPTYEQY
TRBV20-1,.,.,SARGEIGEQY
TRBV3-1,few,.,ASSPPPYHEQF
TRBV5-1,many,.,ASSLTRSTDTQY
TRBV5-4,few,TRBD1,ASKTPGTGVTGANVLT
TRBV6-5,few,.,ASSYLRGSGANVLT
TRBV5-4,.,.,ASSYYRDPYEQY
TRBV24-1,.,.,ATSGIPEVEKLF
TRBV7-3,many,TRBD2,ASSFGLATDTQY
TRBV15,few,.,ATSWDTSSYNEQF
TRBV11-2,.,.,ASSLRVLTTQY
TRBV29-1,.,.,SVSSVVTEAF
TRBV7-9,.,.,ASSLGAGEAF
TRBV6-2/TRBV6-3,few,.,ASERGSPSYEQY
TRBV7-2,.,.,ASSLARDNEKLF
TRBV5-1,few,.,ASGRGVGADTQY
TRBV7-2,.,TRBD1,ASSRDRGFSEAF
TRBV18,few,TRBD1,ASSPGTVYGYT
TRBV7-8,few,.,ASSLAGSGYGYT
TRBV12-3/TRBV12-4,.,.,ASSWGGDISNQPQH
TRBV18,few,.,ASSPTVGNSPLH